This entry lists 19 T cell receptor beta chains sequenced from one sample in a study of cytomegalovirus exposure and HLA in healthy donors. PCR employed 60 Vbeta and 13 Jbeta primers. Profiled with immunoSEQ multiplex PCR; TCRdb holds only in-frame clones, not every one. The sample has approximately 120,000 clones; the top ten hold about 2.3%. Sequencing input: PBMCs. These receptors were collected from a man between 40 and 49 years old in good health and CMV-seronegative.

The V and J genes are TRBV29-1 and TRBJ2-5; TRBD2 matches at 11 bases. J lost 5 bases, V lost 4 bases, and 3 bases had no gene match. The germline gives CDR1 SQVTM, CDR2 ANQGSEA. The CDR3 extends over 13 amino acids. CDR3 residues: CSVARTSGETQYF. The CDR3 coding sequence is TGCAGCGTTGCCCGGACTAGCGGGGAGACCCAGTACTTC.

The rearrangement links TRBV5-1 to TRBJ2-7; D perhaps matches TRBD1 (6 bases). Germline values: CDR1 SGHRS, CDR2 YFSETQ. The V gene lost 5 bases and the J gene lost 3 bases, with 15 bases spanning the gap. The CDR3 spans 14 residues. The CDR3 loop is CASSYRDISYEQYF. Written as DNA, the CDR3 is TGCGCCAGCAGTTACCGGGACATAAGCTACGAGCAGTACTTC. Full variable domain (rest looked up from reference TRBV5-1 and TRBJ2-7): KAGVTQTPRYLIKTRGQQVTLSCSPISGHRSVSWYQQTPGQGLQFLFEYFSETQRNKGNFPGRFSGRQFSNSRSEMNVSTLELGDSALYLCASSYRDISYEQYFGPGTRLTVT.

The chain joins TRBV5-1 to TRBJ1-2, with D uncertain. The germline gives CDR1 SGHRS, CDR2 YFSETQ. The CDR3 covers 13 residues. Deletions cut 0 bases from V and 4 bases from J, with 7 bases between. CDR3 in amino acids: CASSLAEIYGYTF. The CDR3 region has the DNA TGCGCCAGCAGCTTGGCGGAGATCTATGGCTACACCTTC.

A note on this clone: Different DNA sequences within this sample yield the same CDR3. The CDR3 nucleotides read TGTGCCAGCAGTTTAGGGGGCACAGATACGCAGTATTTT. The encoded protein is CASSLGGTDTQYF. This rearrangement joins TRBV5-4 to TRBJ2-3; a possible D gene is TRBD1 (5 bases). Germline-derived CDR1 and CDR2 are SGHNT and YYREEE (reference sequence). V lost 5 bases, J lost 1 base, and 8 bases lay in between. This CDR3 region has 13 residues.

The chain recombines TRBV19 with TRBJ2-7; D is ambiguous. The CDR3 is made up of 12 amino acids. With 8 bases removed from V and 2 bases from J, the gap between germline ends came to 10 bases. Germline assignment: CDR1 LNHDA and CDR2 SQIVND (reference sequence). CDR3 sequence reads: CASANSTYEQYF. CDR3 sequence (DNA): TGTGCCAGTGCCAACAGTACCTACGAGCAGTACTTC.

V usage is TRBV5-6 and J usage is TRBJ1-4; perhaps TRBD1 as D (5 bases). Germline V gene sequence: CDR1 SGHDT, CDR2 YYEEEE. There are 16 residues in the CDR3. Trimming cost V 2 bases and J 4 bases, with 15 bases left between them. The CDR3 nucleotides are TGTGCCAGCAGCTTCTTTGGGCCGGGGGATAATGAAAAACTGTTTTTT. Translation: CASSFFGPGDNEKLFF.

This rearrangement joins TRBV7-9 to TRBJ2-7; 9 bases map to TRBD1. Germline loops: CDR1 SEHNR, CDR2 FQNEAQ (reference sequence). The CDR3 has 14 residues. V shed 1 base, J shed 2 bases, and the junction held 0 bases outside the gene matches. CDR3 amino acids: CASSLDRGPYEQYF. The DNA for the CDR3 is TGTGCCAGCAGCTTAGACAGGGGGCCCTACGAGCAGTACTTC.

The V gene is TRBV4-1, the J gene TRBJ1-1; D is unclear. V was shortened by 1 base and J by 4 bases, with 13 bases between the two germline ends. Germline CDR1 MGHRA, CDR2 YSYEKL. The CDR3 runs 15 residues. The CDR3 reads CASSQAGSFGTEAFF. CDR3 in DNA: TGCGCCAGCAGCCAAGCCGGGAGTTTTGGCACTGAAGCTTTCTTT.

V usage is TRBV6-5 and J usage is TRBJ2-7, with a weak D call TRBD2 (5 bases). The germline V and J ends were trimmed by 5 bases and 0 bases, with 11 bases remaining between them. In germline, CDR1 is MNHEY, CDR2 SVGAGI. The length of the CDR3 is 14 residues. The CDR3 here is CASSRDSYSYEQYF. The DNA for the CDR3 is TGTGCCAGCAGTCGGGATTCCTACTCCTACGAGCAGTACTTC.

The J gene is TRBJ2-7, the V gene TRBV6-6, with D perhaps matching TRBD2 (6 bases). Trimming removed 6 bases from V and 2 bases from J, with 20 bases in between. Germline CDR1 reads MNHNY; CDR2 reads SVGAGI (reference sequence). The CDR3 length is 16 residues. As DNA, the CDR3 is TGTGCCAGCAGCGACGAGGGTCTACTAGCCCCCTACGAGCAGTACTTC. This sequence encodes CASSDEGLLAPYEQYF.

The genes are TRBV19 and TRBJ1-2, with 12 positions matching TRBD1. The V segment lost 5 bases and the J segment 0 bases; nucleotides outside the gene matches: 4. Germline values: CDR1 LNHDA, CDR2 SQIVND (reference sequence). CDR3 size: 16 residues. The DNA of the CDR3 is TGTGCCAGTAGTTCCGGGACAGGGGGCGCTAACTATGGCTACACCTTC. It codes for CASSSGTGGANYGYTF.

The rearrangement links TRBV15 to TRBJ2-7; D call uncertain. V dropped 0 bases and J dropped 4 bases, with 19 bases sitting between them. CDR1 LNHNV and CDR2 YYDKDF come from the germline V gene (reference sequence). The CDR3 is 17 amino acids. As DNA, the CDR3 is TGTGCCACCAGCAGAGATCGGAGTAAGAGGATTCGATACGAGCAGTACTTC. Amino acids: CATSRDRSKRIRYEQYF.

The CDR3 DNA is TGTGCCAGCAGCTTACCCGGACAGAGCAATCAGCCCCAGCATTTT. This gives the protein CASSLPGQSNQPQHF. The V and J genes are TRBV7-2 and TRBJ1-5, with TRBD1 as a possible D gene (6 bases). The germline V gene has CDR1 SGHTA and CDR2 FQGNSA. V lost 2 bases and J 1 base, leaving 9 bases between the germline ends. The CDR3 runs to 15 residues.

The chain employs TRBV18 and TRBJ2-6; the D is unclear. V lost 2 bases and J 0 bases, leaving 14 bases between the germline ends. CDR3 length: 18 amino acids. Germline V CDR1 and CDR2: KGHSH, LQKENI. The CDR3 here is CASSPNVMQASGANVLTF. The DNA of the CDR3 is TGTGCCAGCTCACCAAACGTAATGCAGGCCTCTGGGGCCAACGTCCTGACTTTC.

The chain uses TRBV6-5 and TRBJ1-2; maybe TRBD1 (6 bases). The CDR3 loop spans 12 amino acids. CDR1 MNHEY and CDR2 SVGAGI come from the germline V gene. The V end lost 2 bases, the J end lost 7 bases, and 8 bases lay between the germline ends. CDR3 nucleotide sequence: TGTGCCAGCAGTTACGCGGACAGTGGCTACACCTTC. It translates to CASSYADSGYTF.

This chain links TRBV2 with TRBJ2-2, with 9 bases aligning to TRBD2. CDR1 and CDR2 from the germline V gene are SNHLY and FYNNEI. Trimming at V came to 2 bases and at J to 6 bases, leaving 13 bases not matched to a gene. The CDR3 sequence is 18 residues long. The CDR3 loop reads CASSEYSGRTSVAGELFF. The CDR3 DNA sequence: TGTGCCAGCAGTGAATACAGCGGGAGGACCTCGGTGGCCGGGGAGCTGTTTTTT.

The chain employs TRBV11-2 and TRBJ2-3, with 13 bases aligning to TRBD2. With 3 bases clipped from V and 3 bases from J, the junction kept 6 bases outside the gene matches. The CDR3 totals 17 residues. Germline V gene lookup returns CDR1 SGHAT and CDR2 FQNNGV. The CDR3 sequence: CASSLGRTSGSTDTQYF. As DNA, the CDR3 is TGTGCCAGCAGCTTGGGTCGGACTAGCGGGAGTACAGATACGCAGTATTTT.

The chain recombines TRBV4-1 with TRBJ1-1; TRBD1 matches at 12 bases. This CDR3 region has 15 residues. CDR1 is MGHRA, CDR2 YSYEKL, per germline. V lost 7 bases, J lost 4 bases, and 7 bases stayed unmatched. The CDR3 loop is CASTHVGQGATEAFF. CDR3 nucleotide sequence: TGCGCCAGCACCCACGTGGGACAGGGGGCCACTGAAGCTTTCTTT.

The J gene is TRBJ1-1, the V gene TRBV5-1; D remains ambiguous. Trimming left V 2 bases short and J 0 bases short, with 8 bases between. This CDR3 is built from 14 residues. The germline V gene has CDR1 SGHRS and CDR2 YFSETQ. CDR3 in DNA: TGCGCCAGCAGCTTCGGGGAGGTGAACACTGAAGCTTTCTTT. This gives the protein CASSFGEVNTEAFF.